This record covers a single T cell receptor (beta chain). The antigen remains undetermined. Trimming stripped 4 bases from V and 3 bases from J, with 17 bases between. The CDR3 has 16 residues. Germline values: CDR1 MGHRA, CDR2 YSYEKL. The PCR employed 60 Vbeta primers together with 13 Jbeta primers. The assay was immunoSEQ multiplex PCR, and TCRdb's table has in-frame clones only and misses some. This sample has approximately 160,000 clones, with roughly 84% found just once. The data derive from a study of cytomegalovirus exposure and HLA in healthy donors. At the level of the study: Roughly 180 million T cells yielded approximately 100 million unique TCR beta sequences, as an earlier analysis found.

Study-level points and caveats: The authors reported that TCR beta sequences could predict HLA-A and HLA-B alleles. These predictions were accurate for most subjects in the first cohort.

The chain has TRBV4-1 and TRBJ2-3; weak D call: TRBD2 (6 bases). The specimen sequenced was PBMCs. The receptor was isolated from a male donor in good health and CMV-seronegative. The CDR3 region is CASSRGILELTDTQYF. The CDR3 DNA reads as TGCGCCAGCAGCCGCGGGATACTAGAATTAACAGATACGCAGTATTTT.